One T cell receptor (beta chain) is described in this entry. CD45RO-negative cells were positively selected for CCR7, leaving out terminally differentiated effector memory CD45RA+ cells. These data originate in a study of shared clonotypes between healthy human individuals. The CDR3 contains 10 residues. Trimming shortened V by 5 bases and J by 5 bases, and 6 bases separated the two germline ends. The germline CDR1 and CDR2 sequences are SQVTM and ANQGSEA. Here immunoSEQ multiplex PCR was the method, and the copy in TCRdb shows in-frame clones only, minus some. The sample lists around 600,000 clones, about 95% occurring once.

Material for sequencing was naive CD8+ T cells sorted from blood. The chain recombines TRBV29-1 with TRBJ2-5, with D unclear. The TCR originated in a woman aged 25 to 39 in good health. The CDR3 is CSVWVETQYF. In DNA form, the CDR3 reads TGCAGCGTTTGGGTGGAGACCCAGTACTTC.